Below are 12 T cell receptor beta chains sequenced from a single sample in a study of vaccination effects on CD4 cells after COVID-19. Assay: immunoSEQ multiplex PCR; the TCRdb copy retains only in-frame clones and omits some. Among about 41,000 clones listed, under 70% were seen once. Within the ViraFEST assay, antigen-specific CD4+ T cells underwent expansion with viral peptide pools prior to sequencing. Having been cultured for approximately ten days, the cells underwent CD4+ T cell isolation. Vaccinated participants had no history of SARS-CoV-2 infection and tested negative for nucleocapsid antibodies. Their antigen targets remain unknown. Sequencing was performed on CD4+ T cells from PBMCs cultured with HCoV-OC43 spike peptides, taken before COVID-19 vaccination. Subset noted: HCoV-OC43 spike overlapping peptide pool stimulation. The receptors come from a human donor who received a COVID-19 vaccine.

The rearrangement joins TRBV19 to TRBJ2-3; no definite D call. Between the trimmed V and J ends, which lost 1 base and 3 bases, there was a span of 11 bases. The CDR3 has 15 residues. CDR1 LNHDA and CDR2 SQIVND come from the germline V gene (reference sequence). Here the CDR3 reads CASSIGTRRTDTQYF. For the CDR3, the DNA is TGTGCCAGTAGTATAGGAACCAGACGGACAGATACGCAGTATTTT.

Note on this clone: The sample carries other DNA sequences with the same CDR3. V usage is TRBV4-3 and J usage is TRBJ2-2, with D hard to call. Germline V CDR1 and CDR2: LGHNA, YSLEER. V was clipped by 0 bases and J by 2 bases, with 1 base between them. The CDR3 runs to 13 residues. In DNA form, the CDR3 reads TGCGCCAGCAGCCAAGATAACACCGGGGAGCTGTTTTTT. It codes for CASSQDNTGELFF.

The V and J genes are TRBV18 and TRBJ1-5; the D is unclear. This CDR3 region has 15 residues. Per germline, CDR1 KGHSH and CDR2 LQKENI. Trimming shortened V by 4 bases and J by 2 bases, and 12 bases separated the two germline ends. The CDR3 loop reads CASSRNREGNQPQHF. CDR3 DNA sequence: TGTGCCAGCTCACGCAACCGGGAGGGCAATCAGCCCCAGCATTTT. The full variable domain, with the rest looked up from reference TRBV18 and TRBJ1-5, is NAGVMQNPRHLVRRRGQEARLRCSPMKGHSHVYWYRQLPEEGLKFMVYLQKENIIDESGMPKERFSAEFPKEGPSILRIQQVVRGDSAAYFCASSRNREGNQPQHFGDGTRLSIL.

This sequence joins TRBV11-2 and TRBJ1-6, with D hard to call. CDR3 size: 12 residues. Germline-derived CDR1 and CDR2 are SGHAT and FQNNGV. V was shortened by 4 bases and J by 6 bases, with 4 bases between the two germline ends. The CDR3 sequence: CASSSANSPLHF. The CDR3 region has the DNA TGTGCCAGCAGCTCGGCTAATTCACCCCTCCACTTT.

V gene TRBV7-6 combines with J gene TRBJ2-7, with TRBD2 matching 7 bases. The CDR3 has 16 residues. Germline values: CDR1 SGHVS, CDR2 FNYEAQ. The J segment lost 7 bases and the V segment lost 2 bases, leaving 14 bases of the junction unmatched. The CDR3 spells CASSLSAGALAHEQYF. As DNA, the CDR3 is TGTGCCAGCAGCTTATCCGCGGGAGCCCTCGCTCATGAGCAGTACTTC.

The V gene is TRBV5-1, the J gene TRBJ2-5; possibly TRBD2 for D (7 bases). Deletions cut 2 bases from V and 5 bases from J, with 19 bases between. This CDR3 comprises 16 residues. Germline lookup yields CDR1 SGHRS and CDR2 YFSETQ. The CDR3 sequence: CASSLRSGIRGETQYF. The CDR3 nucleotides are TGCGCCAGCAGCTTAAGAAGCGGGATAAGGGGGGAGACCCAGTACTTC.

The chain combines TRBV19 with TRBJ1-1, with a possible D match to TRBD1 (6 bases). Germline V gene sequence: CDR1 LNHDA, CDR2 SQIVND (reference sequence). V lost 7 bases and J lost 3, with 15 bases in between. The CDR3 covers 14 residues. CDR3 nucleotides: TGTGCCAGTACCCGGACAGTGTTCTACACTGAAGCTTTCTTT. It specifies CASTRTVFYTEAFF.

The rearrangement uses TRBV6-4 and TRBJ2-1; 7 nucleotides line up with TRBD2. The trim removed 3 bases at V and 2 bases at J, leaving 4 bases unmatched. Germline V gene sequence: CDR1 MRHNA, CDR2 SNTAGT. The CDR3 extends over 15 amino acids. The DNA for the CDR3 is TGTGCCAGCAGTGAAGGGAGGGAGGCCTACAATGAGCAGTTCTTC. It is translated as CASSEGREAYNEQFF.

This rearrangement joins TRBV3-1 (or the pseudogene TRBV3-2) to TRBJ1-2, with 7 nucleotides matching TRBD1. The CDR3 sequence is 15 residues long. V gave up 2 bases and J gave up 0 bases; unmatched junction bases: 3. Germline V gives CDR1 LGHDT, CDR2 YNNKEL (reference sequence). The CDR3 protein is CASSQLQGANYGYTF. The CDR3 bases are TGTGCCAGCAGCCAATTGCAGGGGGCTAACTATGGCTACACCTTC.

CDR3 sequence: CASAWSGDNQPQHF. The DNA of the CDR3 is TGTGCCAGCGCGTGGTCAGGGGACAATCAGCCCCAGCATTTT. This chain uses TRBV28 with TRBJ1-5; D may be TRBD1 (6 bases). The CDR3 length is 14 residues. V was pared by 8 bases and J by 3 bases, with 14 bases between. Germline V gene lookup returns CDR1 MDHEN and CDR2 SYDVKM.

The chain uses TRBV14 and TRBJ2-7, with D possibly being TRBD1 or TRBD2 (6 bases each). CDR3 size: 16 residues. CDR1 and CDR2 from the germline V gene are SGHDN and FVKESK. V lost 4 bases, J lost 7 bases, and 23 bases lay in between. Here the CDR3 reads CASSLQGLRGTREQYF. CDR3 nucleotides: TGTGCCAGCAGCCTACAGGGTCTCCGGGGGACAAGGGAGCAGTACTTC. The complete variable domain, with remaining parts taken from reference TRBV14 and TRBJ2-7, reads EAGVTQFPSHSVIEKGQTVTLRCDPISGHDNLYWYRRVMGKEIKFLLHFVKESKQDESGMPNNRFLAERTGGTYSTLKVQPAELEDSGVYFCASSLQGLRGTREQYFGPGTRLTVT.

The V and J genes are TRBV9 and TRBJ2-1; D gene unclear. The CDR3 spans 15 residues. Germline CDR1 and CDR2: SGDLS and YYNGEE. V gave up 0 bases and J gave up 4 bases, with 11 bases separating them. CDR3 DNA: TGTGCCAGCAGCGTAGTACCCGAACGATACAATGAGCAGTTCTTC. This gives the protein CASSVVPERYNEQFF.